This TCR beta chain was observed in a study of spatial heterogeneity in lung cancer. This clonotype was counted ten times or more. Antigen: not known. In a library made to pick up alpha chains, this beta chain is a stray read with a size that means little. Specified time point: sample taken at primary tumor resection. No cell sorting; template was whole RNA from tumor, lung tissue or PBMC. TCRdb fed the 5' RACE reads into MiXCR, producing one record per CDR3 protein. The table lists 12,000 or so distinct CDR3 sequences, over 4.5% of them singletons, with approximately 25% in the top ten. Study results and limitations: Tumor mutation counts were tracked by expanded intratumoral alpha and beta TCR counts.

CDR3 length: 13 residues. Trimming left V 5 bases short and J 7 bases short, with 14 bases between. Per germline, CDR1 SEHNR and CDR2 FQNEAQ (reference sequence). The receptor comes from a male donor with early-stage non-small cell lung cancer. The sequenced sample was lung tumor tissue, obtained at surgery. This rearrangement joins TRBV7-9 to TRBJ2-5; D is uncertain. CDR3 sequence (DNA): TGTGCCAGCAGCCCTGAAGATGTTCCGACCCAGTACTTC. This codes for CASSPEDVPTQYF.